The rows below give T cell receptor beta chains drawn from one sample of a study of T cells in Graves' hyperthyroidism and ophthalmopathy. TCRdb redid the calling of the multiplex PCR reads with MiXCR, one entry per CDR3 protein. The sample lists 540,000 or so distinct CDR3 sequences; around a sixth were seen once. The sequencing input was blood. These receptors were taken from a woman in her 30s with Graves' hyperthyroidism. Both conserved end residues are part of each CDR3. Each record gives: V gene, J gene, clone size, D gene, CDR3 DNA, CDR3 protein. A D gene is named only where the DNA matches it firmly. The size entry is marked missing in some rows and otherwise reads once, few, many or a size class.

>TRBV7-2|TRBJ2-3|.|.
TGTGCCAGCAGCAGAACCCGGACAGCAGATACGCAGTATTTT
CASSRTRTADTQYF
>TRBV27|TRBJ1-5|.|.
TGTGCCAGCAGTCTTTTGGGGCATCAGCCCCAGCATTTT
CASSLLGHQPQHF
>TRBV11-3|TRBJ1-2|many|.
TGTGCCAGCAGCTTAGGACAGATCGATGGCTACACCTTC
CASSLGQIDGYTF
>TRBV5-1|TRBJ2-7|many|.
TGCGCCAGCAGCTTGGGCGGGACGAATTCCTACGAGCAGTACTTC
CASSLGGTNSYEQYF
>TRBV7-9|TRBJ2-7|many|.
TGTGCCAGCAGCCCCTTGGGGTTCTACGAGCAGTACTTC
CASSPLGFYEQYF
>TRBV7-2|TRBJ2-7|many|.
TGTGCCAGCAGCTCCGGACTGGTTCGAGAGCAGTACTTC
CASSSGLVREQYF
>TRBV25-1|TRBJ1-6|few|.
TGTGCCAGCAGTGAAGGTCTCTCACCCCTCCACTTT
CASSEGLSPLHF
>TRBV4-2|TRBJ1-5|few|.
TGTGCCAGCAGCCAAGTGCTCGCGGTCCGCAATCAGCCCCAGCATTTT
CASSQVLAVRNQPQHF
>TRBV2|TRBJ2-2|.|TRBD2
TGTGCCAGCAGTGGATCCATAGCGGGAGGGCCGAGCGGGGAGCTGTTTTTT
CASSGSIAGGPSGELFF
>TRBV20-1|TRBJ2-2|.|TRBD1
TGCAGTGCGGGACAGTTCACCGGGGAGCTGTTTTTT
CSAGQFTGELFF
>TRBV7-8|TRBJ1-2|many|TRBD1
TGTGCCAGCAGCCCCCGGACAGGGGGCGGCTACACCTTC
CASSPRTGGGYTF
>TRBV15|TRBJ1-5|few|.
TGTGCCACCAGCATGTTAGGCAATCAGCCCCAGCATTTT
CATSMLGNQPQHF
>TRBV2|TRBJ2-1|once|.
TGTGCCAGCAGTGAGTCCAGAAGGCACAATGAGCAGTTCTTC
CASSESRRHNEQFF
>TRBV10-3|TRBJ2-7|many|.
TGTGCCATCAGTGAGAACTCCTACGAGCAGTACTTC
CAISENSYEQYF
>TRBV29-1|TRBJ1-5|.|TRBD1
TGCAGCGTTGCTACTTCGGGACAGAGCAATCAGCCCCAGCATTTT
CSVATSGQSNQPQHF
>TRBV7-9|TRBJ2-7|many|.
TGTGCCAGCAGCCCCCCTCAAACCTACGAGCAGTACTTC
CASSPPQTYEQYF
>TRBV30|TRBJ2-3|.|.
TGTGCCTGGGCGAAGGGGGCAGATACGCAGTATTTT
CAWAKGADTQYF
>TRBV10-1|TRBJ2-7|few|TRBD2
TGCGCCAGCAGGGGACTATTCTACGAGCAGTACTTC
CASRGLFYEQYF
>TRBV5-4|TRBJ2-2|once|.
TGTGCCAGCAGCCCCCTAAGTCCGGGGACACAGAACGCCGGGGAGCTGTTTTTT
CASSPLSPGTQNAGELFF
>TRBV7-2|TRBJ2-2|many|TRBD2
TGTGCCAGCAGCTTAGTTAGCGGGAGCGATGGCACCGGGGAGCTGTTTTTT
CASSLVSGSDGTGELFF
>TRBV18|TRBJ2-7|many|TRBD1
TGTGCCAGCTCACCACCGACAGGGGGCTTCGAGCAGTACTTC
CASSPPTGGFEQYF
>TRBV4-1|TRBJ1-4|.|.
TGCGCCAGCAGCCAACTCGCGGGGGCTGCTCCGGGTGAAAAACTGTTTTTT
CASSQLAGAAPGEKLFF
>TRBV28|TRBJ2-7|many|.
TGTGCCAGCAGTTCTTACCAGGGACGGCTCTCCTACGAGCAGTACTTC
CASSSYQGRLSYEQYF
>TRBV7-2|TRBJ1-2|few|TRBD1
TGTGCCAGCAGCTTTAACAGGGGGCCTGGTGGCTACACCTTC
CASSFNRGPGGYTF
>TRBV5-5|TRBJ1-2|many|.
TGTGCCAGCAGCAGCTCCGGACGGCTAAGGGTCTATGGCTACACCTTC
CASSSSGRLRVYGYTF
>TRBV5-8|TRBJ2-3|many|TRBD2
TGTGCCAGCAGCAAAACCGGGACTAGCGGGATTTCAGATACGCAGTATTTT
CASSKTGTSGISDTQYF
>TRBV12-5|TRBJ2-1|many|.
TGTGCTAGTGCCCCTTTGAGTGGCAATGAGCAGTTCTTC
CASAPLSGNEQFF
>TRBV7-2|TRBJ2-5|many|TRBD2
TGTGCCAGCAGCCGGGGGGGTGGTGCAGAGACCCAGTACTTC
CASSRGGGAETQYF
>TRBV5-1|TRBJ2-3|.|.
TGCGCCAGCAGCCCGTTGAGTTCAGATACGCAGTATTTT
CASSPLSSDTQYF
>TRBV11-2|TRBJ2-1|.|.
TGTGCCAGCACAAGGGGGAACAATGAGCAGTTCTTC
CASTRGNNEQFF
>TRBV20-1|TRBJ2-3|few|.
TGCAGTGCCCCCGGGGGCCGAGGGGCAGATACGCAGTATTTT
CSAPGGRGADTQYF